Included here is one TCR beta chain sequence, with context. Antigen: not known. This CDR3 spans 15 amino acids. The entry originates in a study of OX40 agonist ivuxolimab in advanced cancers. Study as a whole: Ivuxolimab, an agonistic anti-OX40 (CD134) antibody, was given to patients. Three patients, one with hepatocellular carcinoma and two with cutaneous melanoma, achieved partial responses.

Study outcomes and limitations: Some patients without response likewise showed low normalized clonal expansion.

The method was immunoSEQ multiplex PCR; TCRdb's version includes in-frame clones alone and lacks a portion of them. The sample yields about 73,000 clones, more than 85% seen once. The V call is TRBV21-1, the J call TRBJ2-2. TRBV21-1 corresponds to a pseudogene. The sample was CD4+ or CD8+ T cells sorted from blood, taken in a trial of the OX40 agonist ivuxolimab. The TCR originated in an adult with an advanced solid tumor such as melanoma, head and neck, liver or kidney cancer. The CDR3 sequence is CASSKDRAHTGELFF. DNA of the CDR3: TGTGCCAGCAGCAAAGATAGGGCCCACACCGGGGAGCTGTTTTTT.